In its sample, the clone carrying this TCR beta chain was seen once. What it recognizes is unknown. This specimen belongs to a study of cytomegalovirus exposure and HLA in healthy donors. Researchers ran the PCR with 60 Vbeta and 13 Jbeta primers. Libraries were prepared by immunoSEQ multiplex PCR; TCRdb keeps only in-frame clonotypes and omits some of them. The table shows around 70,000 clones, with around four fifths occurring only once. Points from the study as a whole: It was confirmed in vitro that three of the CMV-associated chains were specific for CMV antigens.

Donors were nominally healthy when sampled, though unrecorded immune exposures were likely. This CDR3 contains 13 residues. CDR1 is SGHTA, CDR2 FQGNSA, per germline. The V gene lost 5 bases and the J gene lost 6 bases, with 13 bases spanning the gap. The source is a woman in her 40s in good health and CMV-seropositive. Sequenced sample: PBMCs. The rearrangement joins TRBV7-2 to TRBJ1-1; possible D gene TRBD1, 5 bases. This chain's CDR3 is CASSHTGSAEAFF. The CDR3, as DNA: TGTGCCAGCAGCCACACAGGAAGCGCTGAAGCTTTCTTT.